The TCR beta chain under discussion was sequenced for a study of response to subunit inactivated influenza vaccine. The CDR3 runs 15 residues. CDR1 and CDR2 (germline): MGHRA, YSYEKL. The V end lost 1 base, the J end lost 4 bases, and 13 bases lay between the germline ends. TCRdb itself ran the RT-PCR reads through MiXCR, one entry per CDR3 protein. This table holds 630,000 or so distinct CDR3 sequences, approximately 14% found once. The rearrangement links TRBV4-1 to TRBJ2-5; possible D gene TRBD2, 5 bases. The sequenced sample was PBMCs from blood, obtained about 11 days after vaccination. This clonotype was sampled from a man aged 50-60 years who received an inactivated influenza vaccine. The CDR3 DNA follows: TGCGCCAGCAGCCAAGGGAACGGGAATCGAGAGACCCAGTACTTC. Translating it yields CASSQGNGNRETQYF.